This entry features one T cell receptor (beta chain) sequence. Its antigen remains unidentified. TCR beta VDJ and CDR3 profiles were obtained from a genomic DNA template. One entry per CDR3 protein, called by TCRdb with MiXCR from the reads. There are 150,000 or so distinct CDR3 sequences in the sample; 55% to 75% occur only once, and less than 55% lies in the top ten. The data originate from a study of CD8+CD57+ T cells in acquired aplastic anemia. Study as a whole: Average DNA yield from sorted CD4+ and CD8+ cells was around 3.2 ug. CD4+ cell libraries from healthy donors averaged about 10.8 million reads.

Whole-study results and caveats: Both patients and controls carried the same twenty-nine CD8+ CDR3 sequences. Controls and patients did not differ significantly in CD8+ Simpson's diversity.

The CDR3 totals 16 residues. J was trimmed by 4 bases and V by 4 bases; bases with no gene match: 6. The germline V gene encodes CDR1 SGHTA and CDR2 FQGNSA. The specimen sequenced was sorted CD4+, CD8+, or CD8+CD57+ T cells (not recorded which) from PBMCs. The chain employs TRBV7-2 and TRBJ2-3, with 12 bases identical to TRBD2. The sequence derives from a human donor in good health. The CDR3 is CASSSTSGGMADTQYF. CDR3 sequence (DNA): TGTGCCAGCAGCTCTACTAGCGGGGGGATGGCAGATACGCAGTATTTT.